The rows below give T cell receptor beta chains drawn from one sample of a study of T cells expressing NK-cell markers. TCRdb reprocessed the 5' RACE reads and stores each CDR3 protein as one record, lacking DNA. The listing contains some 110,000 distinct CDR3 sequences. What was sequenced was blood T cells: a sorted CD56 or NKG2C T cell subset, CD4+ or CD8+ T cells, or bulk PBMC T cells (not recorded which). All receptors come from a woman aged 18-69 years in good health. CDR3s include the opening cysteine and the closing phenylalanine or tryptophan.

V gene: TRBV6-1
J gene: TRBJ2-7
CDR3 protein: CASSDSRGRVDEQYF

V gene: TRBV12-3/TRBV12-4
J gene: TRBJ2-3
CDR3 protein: CASSFGERTDTQYF

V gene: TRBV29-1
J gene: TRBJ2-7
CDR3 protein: CSVAGTSSFPGYEQYF

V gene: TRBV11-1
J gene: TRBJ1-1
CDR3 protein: CASSSHSRQQGLNTEAFF

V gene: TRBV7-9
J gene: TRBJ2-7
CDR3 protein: CASSLVLVKVEQYF

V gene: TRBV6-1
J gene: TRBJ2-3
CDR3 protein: CASRADSFTTDTQYF

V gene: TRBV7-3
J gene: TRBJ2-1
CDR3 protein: CASSSLVGSDEQFF

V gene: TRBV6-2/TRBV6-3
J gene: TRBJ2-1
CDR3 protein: CASSSTSPEQFF

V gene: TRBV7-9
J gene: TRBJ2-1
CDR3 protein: CASSLAGGNEQFF

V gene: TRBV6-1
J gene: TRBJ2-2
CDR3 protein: CASSRGVEGGELFF

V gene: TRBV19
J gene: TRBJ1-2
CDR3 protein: CASSLITGTAIF

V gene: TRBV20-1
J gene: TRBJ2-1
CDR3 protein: CSASGELDNEQFF

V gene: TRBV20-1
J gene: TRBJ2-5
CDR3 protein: CSAWGDGQETQYF

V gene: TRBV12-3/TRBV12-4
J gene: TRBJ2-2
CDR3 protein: CASSQTGTGANGELFF

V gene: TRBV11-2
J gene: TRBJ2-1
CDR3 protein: CASSRIAPPDEQFF

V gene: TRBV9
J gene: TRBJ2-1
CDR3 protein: CASSPTSDGYNEQFF

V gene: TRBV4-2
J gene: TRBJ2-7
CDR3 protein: CASSQDFGGSYEQYF

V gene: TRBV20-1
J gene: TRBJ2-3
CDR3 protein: CSAKDGLASGTVGTDTQYF

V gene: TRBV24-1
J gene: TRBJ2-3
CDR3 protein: CATSKGSTDTQYF

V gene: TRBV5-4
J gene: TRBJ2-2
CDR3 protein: CASYDEEANTGELFF

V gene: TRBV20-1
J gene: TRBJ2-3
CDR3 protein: CSARERTSSSDTQYF

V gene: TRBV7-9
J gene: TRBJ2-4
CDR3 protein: CASRGLEDIQYF

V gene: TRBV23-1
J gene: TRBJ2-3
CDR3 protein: CASSQPREGDTQYF

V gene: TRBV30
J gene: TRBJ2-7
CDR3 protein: CAWSVKASGTPFPYEQYF

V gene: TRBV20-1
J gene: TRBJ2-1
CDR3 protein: CSALHTGTSGYNEQFF

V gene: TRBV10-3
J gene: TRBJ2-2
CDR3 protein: CAISETGGLNTGELFF

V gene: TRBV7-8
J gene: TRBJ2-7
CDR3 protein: CASSLGVATYEQYF

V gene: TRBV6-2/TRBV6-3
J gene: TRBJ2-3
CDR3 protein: CASSDFRDGDTQYF

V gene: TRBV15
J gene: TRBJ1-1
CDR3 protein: CATSRAPFMNTEAFF

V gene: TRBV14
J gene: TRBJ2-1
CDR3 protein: CASSLRDSSNEQFF

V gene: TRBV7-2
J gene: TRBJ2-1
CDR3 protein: CASSQTSGRLNEQFF

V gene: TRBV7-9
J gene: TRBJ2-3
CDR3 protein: CASSLVDPGEGADTQYF

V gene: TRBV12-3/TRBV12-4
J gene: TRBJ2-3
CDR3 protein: CASTASGDTDTQYF

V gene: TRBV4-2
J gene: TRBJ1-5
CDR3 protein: CASSQDGPPGLQPQHF

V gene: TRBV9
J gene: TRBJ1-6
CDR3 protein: CASSLGQGANSPLHF

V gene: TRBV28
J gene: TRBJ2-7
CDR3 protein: CASSLVNRDEQYF

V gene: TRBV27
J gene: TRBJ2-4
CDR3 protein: CASSGAHPAGDKNIQYF

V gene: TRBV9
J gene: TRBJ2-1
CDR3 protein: CASSVVENEQFF

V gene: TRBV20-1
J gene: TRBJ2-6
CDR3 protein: CSAGPGANVLTF

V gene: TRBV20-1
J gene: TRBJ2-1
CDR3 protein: CSAKVAGHYNEQFF

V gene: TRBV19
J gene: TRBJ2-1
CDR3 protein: CASSIGFLGYNEQFF

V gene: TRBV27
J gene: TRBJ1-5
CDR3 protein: CASSPSSGAYSNQPQHF

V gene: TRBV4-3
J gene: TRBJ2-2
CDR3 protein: CASSQGAGGNTGELFF

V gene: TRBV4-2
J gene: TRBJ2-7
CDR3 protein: CASSQEERTSGPYEQYF

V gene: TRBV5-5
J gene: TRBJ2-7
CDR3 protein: CASSRSGGPYEQYF